This T cell receptor beta chain was recovered during a study of T cell responses to AZD1222 COVID-19 vaccine (dated by TCRdb to the early 2020s). Describing the broader study: A total of 230 to 250 trial participants underwent TCR sequencing, of whom 200 to 220 received two doses of AZD1222 and some 26 received two doses of the MenACWY control vaccine. Trial participants were enrolled by age into subgroups of 18-55, 56-69 and 70-plus years, and roughly 160, 29 and 62 TCR-sequenced participants, respectively, were included in these subgroups.

The CDR1 and CDR2 encoded by the germline V gene are SQVTM and ANQGSEA. The CDR3, cysteine through phenylalanine, is 16 amino acids long. The CDR3 DNA has 48 bases and is translated from base 1. Unmatched junction bases come to 20, with V trimmed by 7 bases and J by 7 bases. The CDR3 regions of human TCRbeta chains were analyzed by immunosequencing. The study's own analysis went as follows. Repertoire TCRs were matched against a reference library of SARS-CoV-2-specific TCRs generated with the MIRA antigen-specificity platform. Breadth meant the fraction of unique TCRs that were SARS-CoV-2-associated, whereas depth meant the fraction of total T cells that were SARS-CoV-2-associated. Each spike-specific TCR was assigned to its reactive spike region and to a CD4 or CD8 class using the MIRA data. Log10-transformed breadth and depth values were compared by one-way ANOVA with Sidak's multiple comparisons tests. The table comes from immuneACCESS by way of TCRdb, which keeps in-frame sequences with V and J called. Part of the clones is missing from these tables; in studies checked, under half for an unresolved V gene and the rest for unknown reasons. For V, J and clone size, that table is used; D and trimming come from the DNA. Across this sample there are 130,000 to 150,000 clones, with 85% to 95% seen only once. Roughly an eighth of the sample is in the top ten clones.

As for this clone: The antigen this receptor binds is unknown. Base quality data are lacking; no much larger clone is found one base away.

The sample's time point label, decoded: sample from adult after SARS-CoV-2 infection, after symptom onset. Two convalescent COVID-19 patients, sampled after symptom onset from adults with prior SARS-CoV-2 infection, were also TCR-sequenced for comparison. Broad study findings and their caveats: No day 14 peak-response samples were available, so repertoires were characterized only after the peak T cell response. In the small 56-69-year group, the increase in depth fell short of significance, most likely because of low power. Participants were mostly white British and included more females than males, and it was suggested by the authors that clonal diversity may have been underestimated. Nearly half of unique spike-specific TCRs reportedly recognized epitopes outside regions mutated in the B.1.351 and B.1.1.7 variants. The vaccine-associated CD4 TCRs covered the entire spike protein, and the dominant responses fell in regions 160-218 and 743-854. Only five to seven AZD1222 recipients were SARS-CoV-2 seropositive at baseline, limiting conclusions about previously exposed vaccinees. After two AZD1222 doses, spike-specific TCR breadth and depth were significantly higher than at day 0 and than in MenACWY recipients.

The specimen comprised peripheral blood, sampled after recovery from COVID-19. This TCR came from an adult who had recovered from COVID-19. This receptor chain uses TRBV29-1 and TRBJ2-5, with 8 bases matching TRBD1. The DNA sequence is given as TGCAGCGCCCGTCTCCCGCCGACAGGGGATGGAGGGACCCAGTACTTC. Translated, this is CSARLPPTGDGGTQYF. Here the CDR3 is joined to the reference TRBV29-1 and TRBJ2-5 genes, and the full variable domain is: SAVISQKPSRDICQRGTSLTIQCQVDSQVTMMFWYRQQPGQSLTLIATANQGSEATYESGFVIDKFPISRPNLTFSTLTVSNMSPEDSSIYLCSARLPPTGDGGTQYFGPGTRLLVL.